This T cell receptor (beta chain) was captured in a study of cytomegalovirus exposure and HLA in healthy donors. General study findings and limits: After further analysis at a later stage, 15,000 to 20,000 TCR beta sequences were associated with HLA alleles at 0.05 false discovery rate. The authors judged a highly shared variant cluster likely a sequencing artifact. Accounts indicate the classifier identified cytomegalovirus status with strong specificity and sensitivity.

A multiplex PCR was run with 60 Vbeta primers and 13 Jbeta primers. The table came from immunoSEQ multiplex PCR; TCRdb's copy has only in-frame clones and leaves some out. The data hold 100,000 to 150,000 clones, with around 85% observed a single time. With regard to this clone: Its antigen remains unidentified.

The CDR3 covers 14 residues. With 5 bases removed from V and 4 bases from J, the gap between germline ends came to 12 bases. Germline V CDR1 and CDR2: MNHEY, SVGAGI. V is TRBV6-5 and J is TRBJ1-3; D ambiguous. The sequence came from a boy aged 10-17 years in good health and CMV-seronegative. Sequenced sample: PBMCs. The CDR3 is CASSGRVRGNTIYF. For the CDR3, the DNA is TGTGCCAGCAGTGGCCGGGTTCGCGGAAACACCATATATTTT.